The clone carrying this T cell receptor (beta chain) was counted a few times. This sample was taken from a study of CD8 T cells in Susac syndrome. Reverse transcription used about 0.45 to 1 ug RNA and random hexamers. MiXCR, applied by TCRdb to the immunoSEQ multiplex PCR reads, yields one record per CDR3 protein. Of 250,000 to 300,000 distinct CDR3 sequences in the sample, about nine tenths were seen once. TCR beta was sequenced from blood CD8+ and CD4+ T cells. The multiple sclerosis controls comprised treatment-naive patients whose relapsing-remitting disease was stable or active. Germline V gives CDR1 SNHLY, CDR2 FYNNEI. The CDR3 loop spans 14 amino acids. The V and J ends lost 3 bases and 2 bases respectively, with 11 bases between them.

The sample comprised CD8+ T cells from PBMCs. The rearrangement joins TRBV2 to TRBJ2-7; D ambiguous. This receptor was identified in a human donor with multiple sclerosis. The CDR3 sequence: CASSDVTLTYEQYF. The CDR3 nucleotides are TGTGCCAGCAGTGATGTTACATTAACCTACGAGCAGTACTTC.